The rows below give T cell receptor beta chains drawn from one sample of a study of vaccination and CD4 T cells after COVID-19. TCRdb reprocessed the PCR reads with MiXCR, giving one entry per CDR3 protein. Here the sample spans about 21,000 distinct CDR3 sequences, 55% being singletons. These receptors have no identified antigens. The sample consisted of CD4+ T cells from blood, cultured in vitro. These TCRs come from a human donor who had recovered from COVID-19. CDR3s leave out the opening cysteine and the closing phenylalanine or tryptophan.

J,V,CDR3
TRBJ2-7,TRBV11-2,ASSSRERYEQY
TRBJ1-5,TRBV20-1,SARDRNRGGFGQPQH
TRBJ1-2,TRBV12-3/TRBV12-4,ASSLAAAGKGYT
TRBJ2-3,TRBV7-3,ASSLGPVGGRNTQY
TRBJ1-1,TRBV24-1,ATSDSRGRGREAF
TRBJ1-1,TRBV2,ASCRDGNTEAF
TRBJ2-7,TRBV28,ASSLEASPQY
TRBJ1-5,TRBV4-1,ASSPRPTGDQPQH
TRBJ2-3,TRBV29-1,SVDSGSRTDTQY
TRBJ1-1,TRBV19,ASNEQGVGDTEAF
TRBJ2-7,TRBV11-2,ASSRKTGILTYEQY
TRBJ2-7,TRBV20-1,SARVQTTSFYEQY
TRBJ1-1,TRBV28,ASTPGSRIVPAF
TRBJ1-6,TRBV20-1,SARSGFNSPLH
TRBJ2-1,TRBV25-1,ASTRLNEQF
TRBJ1-5,TRBV6-5,ASSYSTGQGSNQPQH